This T cell receptor beta chain was captured by sequencing in a study of technical replicates of blood from several donors (dated by TCRdb to 2016 to 2017). The protocol used for the library was the immunoSEQ multiplex PCR assay. Sourced from immuneACCESS, this table was stored by TCRdb with only in-frame sequences that have V and J called. A share of the clones is absent; for the studies checked, an unresolved V gene accounts for under half, and the remainder has no known explanation. For this sample the table gives some 89,000 clones, of which roughly 95% were detected only once. Of the sample, 0.3% to 0.35% is held by the ten largest clones. From V the trimming removes 3 bases and from J it removes 7 bases, while the gene matches leave 3 bases of the junction unaccounted for. From a lookup of the germline V gene, CDR1 and CDR2 are MNHEY and SVGAGI. Including the terminal cysteine and phenylalanine, the CDR3 comprises 13 residues. Kept here is only the CDR3 DNA, which spans 39 bases and is read in frame from base 1.

A remark on this clone: Its antigen specificity is not known. No base quality values were provided; no much bigger clone lies one nucleotide off.

Sequencing used T cells isolated from PBMCs. The chain joins TRBV6-5 to TRBJ2-4; 7 nucleotides in the junction match TRBD2. This clonotype originated in a human donor in good health. The DNA reads TGTGCCAGCAGTTATAGGGGAGGGAACATTCAGTACTTC. Translated, this is CASSYRGGNIQYF.